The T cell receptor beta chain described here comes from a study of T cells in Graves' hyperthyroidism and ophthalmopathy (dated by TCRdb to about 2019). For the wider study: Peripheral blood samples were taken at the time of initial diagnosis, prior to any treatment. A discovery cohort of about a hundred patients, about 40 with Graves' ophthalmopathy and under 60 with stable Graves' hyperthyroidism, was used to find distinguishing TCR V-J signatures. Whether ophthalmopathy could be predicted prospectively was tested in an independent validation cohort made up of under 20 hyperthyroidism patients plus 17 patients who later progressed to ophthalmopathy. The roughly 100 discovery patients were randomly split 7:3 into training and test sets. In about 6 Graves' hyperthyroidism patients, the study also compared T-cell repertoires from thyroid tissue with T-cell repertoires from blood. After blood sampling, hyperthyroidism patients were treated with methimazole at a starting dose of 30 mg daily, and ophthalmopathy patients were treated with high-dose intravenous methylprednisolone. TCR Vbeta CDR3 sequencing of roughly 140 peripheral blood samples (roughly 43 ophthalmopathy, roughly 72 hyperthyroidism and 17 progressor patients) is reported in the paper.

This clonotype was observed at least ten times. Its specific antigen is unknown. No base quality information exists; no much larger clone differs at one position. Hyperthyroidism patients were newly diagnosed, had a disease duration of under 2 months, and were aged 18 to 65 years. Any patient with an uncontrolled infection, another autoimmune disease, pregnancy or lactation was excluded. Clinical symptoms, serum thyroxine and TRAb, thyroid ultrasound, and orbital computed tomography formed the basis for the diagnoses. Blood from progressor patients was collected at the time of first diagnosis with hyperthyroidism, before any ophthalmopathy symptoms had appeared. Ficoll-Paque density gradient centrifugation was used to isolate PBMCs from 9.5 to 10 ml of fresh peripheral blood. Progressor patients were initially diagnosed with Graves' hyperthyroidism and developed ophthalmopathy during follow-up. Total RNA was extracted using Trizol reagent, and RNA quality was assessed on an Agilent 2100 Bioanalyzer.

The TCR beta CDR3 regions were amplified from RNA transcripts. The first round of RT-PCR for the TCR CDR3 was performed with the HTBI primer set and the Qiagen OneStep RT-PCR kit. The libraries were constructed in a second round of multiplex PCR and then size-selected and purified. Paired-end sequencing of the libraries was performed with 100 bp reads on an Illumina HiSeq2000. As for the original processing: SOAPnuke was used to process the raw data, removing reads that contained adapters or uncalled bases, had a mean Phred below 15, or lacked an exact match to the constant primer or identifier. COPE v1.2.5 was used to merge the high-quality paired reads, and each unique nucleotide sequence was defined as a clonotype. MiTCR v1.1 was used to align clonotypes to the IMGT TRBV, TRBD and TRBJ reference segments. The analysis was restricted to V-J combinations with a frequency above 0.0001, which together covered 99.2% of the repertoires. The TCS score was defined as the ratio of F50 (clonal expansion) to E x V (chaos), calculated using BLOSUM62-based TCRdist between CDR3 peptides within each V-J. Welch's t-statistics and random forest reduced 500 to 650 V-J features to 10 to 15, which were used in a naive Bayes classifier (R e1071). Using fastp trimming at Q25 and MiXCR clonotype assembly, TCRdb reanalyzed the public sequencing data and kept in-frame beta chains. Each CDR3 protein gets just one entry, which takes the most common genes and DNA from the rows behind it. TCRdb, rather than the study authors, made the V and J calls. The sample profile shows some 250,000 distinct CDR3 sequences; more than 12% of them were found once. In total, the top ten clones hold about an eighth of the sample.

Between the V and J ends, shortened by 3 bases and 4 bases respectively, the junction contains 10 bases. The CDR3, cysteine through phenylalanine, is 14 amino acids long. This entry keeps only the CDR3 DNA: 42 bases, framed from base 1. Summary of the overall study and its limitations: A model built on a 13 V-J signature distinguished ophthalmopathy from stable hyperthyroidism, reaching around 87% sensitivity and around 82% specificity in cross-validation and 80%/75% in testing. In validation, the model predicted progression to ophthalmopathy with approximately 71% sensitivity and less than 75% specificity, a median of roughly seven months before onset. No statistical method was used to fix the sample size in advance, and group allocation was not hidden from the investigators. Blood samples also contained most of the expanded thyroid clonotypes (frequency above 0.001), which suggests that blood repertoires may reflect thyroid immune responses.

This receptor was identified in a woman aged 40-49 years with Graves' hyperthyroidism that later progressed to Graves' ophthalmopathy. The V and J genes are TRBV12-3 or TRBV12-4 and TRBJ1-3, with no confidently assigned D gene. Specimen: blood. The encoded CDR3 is CASSFSLRGNTIYF. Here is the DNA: TGTGCCAGCAGTTTTTCGCTTAGGGGAAACACCATATATTTT.